This is a list of T cell receptor beta chains from one sample in a study of control samples from healthy donors and cancer patients. Repertoires were generated with immunoSEQ multiplex PCR, while TCRdb's copy carries only in-frame clones and drops some. The sample lists about 130,000 clones, about 93% occurring once. Input material: blood. These receptors all come from a man aged 40-55 years in good health. Each CDR3 is given with its conserved first and last residue. A D gene is named only where the DNA matches it firmly. Clone size is shown for a subset of rows, as once, few, many or a class of expanded clone.

V gene: TRBV6-5; J gene: TRBJ1-3; clone size: -; D gene: -; CDR3 protein: CASRTGFSGNTIYF; CDR3 DNA: TGTGCCAGCAGAACAGGGTTCTCCGGAAACACCATATATTTT
V gene: TRBV19; J gene: TRBJ2-7; clone size: -; D gene: -; CDR3 protein: CASSIGISGEQYF; CDR3 DNA: TGTGCCAGTAGTATCGGGATATCTGGCGAGCAGTACTTC
V gene: TRBV4-1; J gene: TRBJ1-2; clone size: -; D gene: -; CDR3 protein: CASSHLGASEHTF; CDR3 DNA: TGCGCCAGCAGCCACCTGGGGGCCTCTGAACACACCTTC
V gene: TRBV5-4; J gene: TRBJ1-1; clone size: few; D gene: -; CDR3 protein: CASSLASGDEAFF; CDR3 DNA: TGTGCCAGCAGCTTGGCGTCCGGGGATGAAGCTTTCTTT
V gene: TRBV7-9; J gene: TRBJ2-2; clone size: few; D gene: -; CDR3 protein: CASSLDSSPEVF; CDR3 DNA: TGTGCCAGCAGCTTAGACTCTAGCCCCGAGGTTTTT
V gene: TRBV3-1/TRBV3-2; J gene: TRBJ2-3; clone size: -; D gene: -; CDR3 protein: CASSQGTFGSTDTQYF; CDR3 DNA: TGTGCCAGCAGCCAAGGGACGTTCGGTTCCACAGATACGCAGTATTTT
V gene: TRBV5-8; J gene: TRBJ1-5; clone size: -; D gene: -; CDR3 protein: CASSFFEGQPQHF; CDR3 DNA: TGTGCCAGCAGCTTTTTCGAAGGACAGCCCCAGCATTTT
V gene: TRBV28; J gene: TRBJ1-6; clone size: -; D gene: TRBD1; CDR3 protein: CASSPTGTGSRSLSYNSPLHF; CDR3 DNA: TGTGCCAGCAGTCCAACCGGGACAGGGTCTCGATCCCTCTCCTATAATTCACCCCTCCACTTT
V gene: TRBV11-2; J gene: TRBJ1-4; clone size: -; D gene: -; CDR3 protein: CASSLNVANEKLFF; CDR3 DNA: TGTGCCAGCAGCTTAAACGTAGCTAATGAAAAACTGTTTTTT
V gene: TRBV20-1; J gene: TRBJ1-2; clone size: once; D gene: -; CDR3 protein: CSARDEGGYTF; CDR3 DNA: TGCAGTGCTAGAGATGAGGGCGGCTACACCTTC
V gene: TRBV2; J gene: TRBJ1-4; clone size: -; D gene: -; CDR3 protein: CASSERSEKLFF; CDR3 DNA: TGTGCCAGCAGTGAGAGGAGTGAAAAACTGTTTTTT